Below are 13 T cell receptor beta chains sequenced from a single sample in a study of post-analysis software for immune sequencing data. Study outcomes and limitations: Controls showed lower frequencies than patients for several TRBV segments, and TRBV5-6, TRBV5-1 and TRBV20-1 were among these.

These receptors lack a known antigen. Prepared TCR beta cDNA libraries contained unique molecular identifiers. TCRdb reprocessed the PCR reads via MiXCR and lists one record per CDR3 protein. The sample includes more than 500,000 distinct CDR3 sequences, 30% to 40% seen only once; the top ten take 4.5% to 7.5%. What was sequenced was blood. These receptors were obtained from a girl between 2 and 17 years old with multiple sclerosis.

This clonotype was counted ten times or more. The chain is built from TRBV20-1 and TRBJ1-2; possible D gene TRBD1, 5 bases. This CDR3 region has 15 residues. Per the germline V gene, CDR1 is DFQATT and CDR2 is SNEGSKA (reference sequence). The V gene lost 1 base and the J gene lost 8 bases, with 20 bases spanning the gap. CDR3 residues: CSARGQRGLITGYTF. As DNA, the CDR3 is TGCAGTGCTAGAGGACAGAGGGGCCTGATAACAGGCTACACCTTC.

This clonotype has just a few counts. CDR3 sequence: CASSLGRQDGYTF. CDR3 DNA: TGTGCCAGCAGTTTAGGTCGACAGGATGGCTACACCTTC. V usage is TRBV12-3 or TRBV12-4 and J usage is TRBJ1-2, with D perhaps TRBD1 (6 bases). The V and J ends lost 1 base and 6 bases respectively, with 9 bases between them. CDR3 length: 13 amino acids.

V gene TRBV20-1 combines with J gene TRBJ2-1; TRBD2 might be the D (5 bases). There are 15 residues in the CDR3. In germline, CDR1 is DFQATT, CDR2 SNEGSKA (reference sequence). V gave up 3 bases and J gave up 2 bases, with 14 bases separating them. The DNA for the CDR3 is TGCAGTGCTAGCCAATCTAGCCTTACCTACAATGAGCAGTTCTTC. This sequence encodes CSASQSSLTYNEQFF.

The gene calls are TRBV5-1 and TRBJ2-1; the match to TRBD1 covers 11 bases. Trimming cost V 4 bases and J 7 bases; bases outside gene matches: 4. The CDR3 has 14 residues. Germline CDR1 and CDR2: SGHRS and YFSETQ. The CDR3 sequence is CASSGTGGGNEQFF. CDR3 bases: TGCGCCAGCAGCGGGACAGGGGGTGGTAATGAGCAGTTCTTC.

The CDR3, as DNA: TGCAGTGCTATTGGGGGGGCCAATAACTATGGCTACACCTTC. Amino acids: CSAIGGANNYGYTF. The chain has TRBV20-1 and TRBJ1-2; the D gene is possibly TRBD1 (6 bases). This CDR3 has 14 residues. Germline values: CDR1 DFQATT, CDR2 SNEGSKA (reference sequence). V lost 4 bases and J lost 1, with 13 bases in between.

Comments on this clonotype: The junction differs from germline at one of its ends, possibly a read error. The chain has TRBV29-1 and TRBJ1-4, with a possible D match to TRBD1 (5 bases). The CDR3 runs 14 residues. Germline-derived CDR1 and CDR2 are SQVTM and ANQGSEA. The CDR3 coding sequence is TGCAGCGTTTTTGCTGACGGACACAATGAAAAACCGTTTTTT. Its translation: CSVFADGHNEKPFF.

The chain carries TRBV7-2 and TRBJ2-7, with TRBD2 identical over 8 bases. Germline CDR1 reads SGHTA; CDR2 reads FQGNSA. With V trimmed by 5 bases and J by 2 bases, 11 bases remained unmatched. This CDR3 region has 16 residues. The chain's CDR3 is CASSLTLLAATYEQYF. The CDR3 DNA reads as TGTGCCAGCAGCCTGACATTACTAGCGGCAACCTACGAGCAGTACTTC.

This clonotype was counted at least ten times. The J gene is TRBJ2-1, the V gene TRBV7-9; D unclear. Germline V gives CDR1 SEHNR, CDR2 FQNEAQ (reference sequence). The V end lost 5 bases, the J end lost 4 bases, and 15 bases lay between the germline ends. There are 15 residues in the CDR3. The CDR3, as DNA: TGTGCCAGCAGCGCCCCCCAAGACTTATACAATGAGCAGTTCTTC. Its translation: CASSAPQDLYNEQFF.

This chain joins TRBV20-1 and TRBJ2-7, with D possibly matching TRBD2 (6 bases). This CDR3 contains 14 residues. V gave up 6 bases and J gave up 1 base, with 16 bases separating them. Per germline, CDR1 DFQATT and CDR2 SNEGSKA (reference sequence). CDR3 in DNA: TGCAGTGCCCCGGGACTGACGTATTCCTACGAGCAGTACTTC. This sequence encodes CSAPGLTYSYEQYF.

This clonotype showed up just a few times. The chain links TRBV5-6 to TRBJ2-3, with D unresolved. CDR3 length: 16 residues. V lost 0 bases to trimming and J lost 2 bases, with 13 bases between them. From germline, CDR1 is SGHDT and CDR2 YYEEEE. The CDR3 DNA reads TGTGCCAGCAGCTTGGCCATGAGACAAAACACAGATACGCAGTATTTT. It translates to CASSLAMRQNTDTQYF.

The chain couples TRBV6-6 to TRBJ2-1; 8 nucleotides line up with TRBD2. The CDR3 is made up of 14 amino acids. The trim removed 6 bases at V and 7 bases at J, leaving 8 bases unmatched. Germline CDR1 reads MNHNY; CDR2 reads SVGAGI (reference sequence). CDR3 sequence: CASRSGGPGNEQFF. DNA for the CDR3: TGTGCCAGCAGATCGGGGGGGCCGGGGAATGAGCAGTTCTTC.

The chain uses TRBV6-6 and TRBJ1-6, with D maybe TRBD1 (6 bases). CDR3 length equals 12 residues. CDR1 is MNHNY, CDR2 SVGAGI, per germline (reference sequence). V lost 5 bases, J lost 9 bases, and 8 bases lay in between. CDR3 protein: CASSDRISPLHF. The CDR3 nucleotides read TGTGCCAGCAGTGACAGGATTTCACCCCTCCACTTT.

The rearrangement links TRBV2 to TRBJ2-5; 8 positions match TRBD1. The germline V gene has CDR1 SNHLY and CDR2 FYNNEI. CDR3 length equals 13 residues. Germline trimming cut 3 bases from V and 3 bases from J; bases unmatched to any gene: 0. The CDR3 DNA reads TGTGCCAGCAGTGAGGACAGGGAAGAGACCCAGTACTTC. The encoded protein is CASSEDREETQYF.